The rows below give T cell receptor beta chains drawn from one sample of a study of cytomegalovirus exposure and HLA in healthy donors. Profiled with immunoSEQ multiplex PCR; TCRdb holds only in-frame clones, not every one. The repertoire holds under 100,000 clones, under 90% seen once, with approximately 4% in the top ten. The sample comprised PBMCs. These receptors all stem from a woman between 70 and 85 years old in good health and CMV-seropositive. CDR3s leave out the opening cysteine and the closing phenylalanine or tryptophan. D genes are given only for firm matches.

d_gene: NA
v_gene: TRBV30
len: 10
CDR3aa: AWSKGADTQY

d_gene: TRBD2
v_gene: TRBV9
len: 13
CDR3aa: ASSGPSAGANEQF

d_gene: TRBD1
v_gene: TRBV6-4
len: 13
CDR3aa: ASSLNRGPIYEQY

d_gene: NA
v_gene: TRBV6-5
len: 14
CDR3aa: ASSYSRAPGRAEAF

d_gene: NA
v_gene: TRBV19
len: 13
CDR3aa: ASTPGLRGQETQY

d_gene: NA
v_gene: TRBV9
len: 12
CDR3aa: ASSVSPSQETQY

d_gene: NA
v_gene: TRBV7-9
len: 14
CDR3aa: ASSLFDSGTNEKLF

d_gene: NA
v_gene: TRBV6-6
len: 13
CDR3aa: ASSYLIGVVGELF

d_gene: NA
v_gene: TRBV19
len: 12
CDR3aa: ASSPSGVNYGYT

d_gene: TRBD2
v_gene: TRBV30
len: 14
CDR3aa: AWSDHAGLAGDTQY

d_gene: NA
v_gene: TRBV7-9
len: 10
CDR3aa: SSSSRGTEAF

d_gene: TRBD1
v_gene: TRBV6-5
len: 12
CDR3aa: ASSLGGRTDTQY

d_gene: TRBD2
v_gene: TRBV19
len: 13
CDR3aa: ASSPTGGLGYEQY

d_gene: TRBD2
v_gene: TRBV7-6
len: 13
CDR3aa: ASSLAQRGGETQY

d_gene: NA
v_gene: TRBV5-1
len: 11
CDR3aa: ASSWEGVYEQF

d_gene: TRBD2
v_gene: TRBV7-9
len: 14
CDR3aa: ASSSGTSGGQETQY

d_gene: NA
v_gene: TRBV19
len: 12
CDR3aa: ASSRTENTGELF

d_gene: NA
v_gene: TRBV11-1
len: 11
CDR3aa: ASSPEISYEQY

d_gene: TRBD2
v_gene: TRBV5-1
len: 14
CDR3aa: ASSLDGTIYTGELF

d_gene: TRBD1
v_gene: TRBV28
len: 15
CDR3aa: ASSSRTGTGARKTQY

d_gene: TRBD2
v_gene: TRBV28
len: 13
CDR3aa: ASRAGTSGYNEQF

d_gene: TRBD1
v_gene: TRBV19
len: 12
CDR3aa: ASSMDRFTYEQY

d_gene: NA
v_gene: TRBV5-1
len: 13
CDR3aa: ASSRGGSPADTQY

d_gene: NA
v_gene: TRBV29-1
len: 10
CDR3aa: SAHGQLNEQF

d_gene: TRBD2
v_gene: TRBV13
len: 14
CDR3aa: ASSFLVSGSSDTQY

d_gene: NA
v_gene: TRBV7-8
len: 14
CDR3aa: ASSPLPGTTHGGLF

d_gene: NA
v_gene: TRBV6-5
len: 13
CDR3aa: ASSYDGGSEDGYT

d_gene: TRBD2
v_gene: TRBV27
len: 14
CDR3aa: ASSPTNSGRGNEQF